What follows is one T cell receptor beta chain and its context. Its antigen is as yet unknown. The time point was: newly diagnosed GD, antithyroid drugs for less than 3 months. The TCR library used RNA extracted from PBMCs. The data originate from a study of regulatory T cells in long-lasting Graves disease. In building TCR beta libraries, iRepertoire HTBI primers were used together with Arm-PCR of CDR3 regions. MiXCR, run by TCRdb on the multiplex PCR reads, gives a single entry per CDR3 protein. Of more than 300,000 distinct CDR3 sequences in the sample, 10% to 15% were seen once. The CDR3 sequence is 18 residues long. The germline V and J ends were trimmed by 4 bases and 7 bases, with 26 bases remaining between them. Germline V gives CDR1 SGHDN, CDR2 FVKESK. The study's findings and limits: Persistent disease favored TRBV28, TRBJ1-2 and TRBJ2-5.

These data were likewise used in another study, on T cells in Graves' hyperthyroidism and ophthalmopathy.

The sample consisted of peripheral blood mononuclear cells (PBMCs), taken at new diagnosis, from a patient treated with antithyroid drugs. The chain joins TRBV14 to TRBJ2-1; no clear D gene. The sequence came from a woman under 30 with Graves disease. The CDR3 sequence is CASSPLLVWSRNRNEQFF. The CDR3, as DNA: TGTGCCAGCAGCCCACTCCTGGTGTGGTCCCGCAACCGTAATGAGCAGTTCTTC.